What follows describes a single T cell receptor beta chain. The sample comes from a study of T cell changes during pregnancy in multiple sclerosis. TCRdb's copy holds only in-frame clones and misses some; the assay was immunoSEQ multiplex PCR. The sample has approximately 37,000 clones; approximately 94% are singletons. The sequence was collected from a female donor with multiple sclerosis, enrolled in a pregnancy study. The sequences come from peripheral blood, collected in the third trimester of pregnancy.

CDR3 sequence reads: CAISPGQGAFHEQYF. CDR3 bases: TGTGCCATCAGTCCCGGACAGGGGGCTTTCCACGAGCAGTACTTC. The genes are TRBV10-3 and TRBJ2-7; 11 positions agree with TRBD1. The junction had 8 bases not matched to a gene; V was cut back by 5 bases and J by 5 bases. The CDR3 runs 15 residues. From germline, CDR1 is ENHRY and CDR2 SYGVKD.